This T cell receptor (beta chain) was captured in a study of T cell repertoires in cytomegalovirus infection. For the study at large: Evidence of both CMV infection and a matching HLA type came from public TCR beta signatures.

V lost 2 bases to trimming and J lost 9 bases, with 11 bases between them. The germline CDR1 and CDR2 sequences are SGHTA and FQGTGA. The CDR3 length is 13 residues. About this clonotype itself: Its cognate antigen is unknown.

TCRdb fed the reads into MiXCR, producing one record per CDR3 protein. The data hold 150,000 or so distinct CDR3 sequences, with around 30% observed a single time. The TCR comes from a human donor in good health (CMV status not recorded). Some clones in this sample may be carry-over from other donors' samples. The chain links TRBV7-3 to TRBJ2-1; TRBD2 might be the D (7 bases). Sample: CD8+ T cells from cultured PBMCs, taken from culture after CMV antigen stimulation. The CDR3 DNA is TGTGCCAGCAGCTTAGTAGGGGGGGGTGAGCAGTTCTTC. It translates to CASSLVGGGEQFF.